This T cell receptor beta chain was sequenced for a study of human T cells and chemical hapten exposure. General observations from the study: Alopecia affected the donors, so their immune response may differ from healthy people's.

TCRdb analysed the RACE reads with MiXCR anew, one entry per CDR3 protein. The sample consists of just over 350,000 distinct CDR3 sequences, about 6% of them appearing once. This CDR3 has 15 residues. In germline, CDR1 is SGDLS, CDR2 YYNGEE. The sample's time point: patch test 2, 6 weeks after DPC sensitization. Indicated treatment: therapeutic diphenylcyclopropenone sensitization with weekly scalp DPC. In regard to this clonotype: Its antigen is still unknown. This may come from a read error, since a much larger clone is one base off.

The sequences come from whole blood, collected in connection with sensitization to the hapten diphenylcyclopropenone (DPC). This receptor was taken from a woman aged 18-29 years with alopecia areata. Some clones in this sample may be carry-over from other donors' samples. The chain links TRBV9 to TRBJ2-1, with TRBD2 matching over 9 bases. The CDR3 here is CASSELAGSYKEQFF. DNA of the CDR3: TGTGCCAGCAGCGAACTAGCGGGCTCCTACAAAGAGCAGTTCTTC.